A single count supports the clone carrying this T cell receptor (beta chain). Its antigen is unidentified. CDR3 size: 13 residues. Germline V gene lookup returns CDR1 MNHEY and CDR2 SMNVEV (reference sequence). V was trimmed by 6 bases and J by 1 base, leaving 9 bases between them. This sample stems from a study of lymphopenia after photon versus proton radiotherapy. General study points: Post-nadir diversity loss with photons came from oligoclonal expansion, particularly CD8+ Temra cells. Authors raise, but do not show, better survival with proton therapy. In patients who died, overall survival fell as post-nadir TCR diversity dropped more.

TCRdb's table, derived via immunoSEQ multiplex PCR, lists solely in-frame clones and lacks some. The sample lists 65,000 to 85,000 clones, approximately 90% occurring once. This sequence joins TRBV27 and TRBJ1-1; no clear D. The TCR originated in a woman aged 40-49 years with cholangiocarcinoma. The source was peripheral blood, collected from a patient treated with photon-based radiotherapy. Here the CDR3 DNA reads TGTGCCAGCAGAGACTCAGGGAACACTGAAGCTTTCTTT. Translating gives CASRDSGNTEAFF.